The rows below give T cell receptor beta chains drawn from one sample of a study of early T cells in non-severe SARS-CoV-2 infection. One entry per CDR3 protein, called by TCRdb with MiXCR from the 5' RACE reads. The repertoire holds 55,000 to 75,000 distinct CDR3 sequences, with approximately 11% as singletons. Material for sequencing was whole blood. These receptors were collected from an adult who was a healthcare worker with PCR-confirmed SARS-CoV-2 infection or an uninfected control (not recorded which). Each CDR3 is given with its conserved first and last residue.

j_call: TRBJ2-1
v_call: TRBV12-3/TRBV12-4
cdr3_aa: CASSSLAGGIEQFF

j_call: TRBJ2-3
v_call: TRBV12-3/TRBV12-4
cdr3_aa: CASSLGSVRTDTQYF

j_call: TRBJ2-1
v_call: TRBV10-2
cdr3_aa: CASLLAGESNEQFF

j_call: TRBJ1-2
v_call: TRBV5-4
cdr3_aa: CASTTRQNDYGYTF

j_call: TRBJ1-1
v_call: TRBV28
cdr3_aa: CASRSGFNTEAFF

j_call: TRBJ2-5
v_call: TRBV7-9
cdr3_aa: CASSLAQILQETQYF

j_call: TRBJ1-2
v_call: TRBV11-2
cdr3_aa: CASSLGDTYGYTF

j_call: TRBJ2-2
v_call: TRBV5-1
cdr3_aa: CASSLGRGNTGELFF

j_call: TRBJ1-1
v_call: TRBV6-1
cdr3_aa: CASSEQRLNTEAFF

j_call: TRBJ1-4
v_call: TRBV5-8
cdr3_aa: CASSLTGGEKLFF

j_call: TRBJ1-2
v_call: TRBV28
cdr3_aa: CASTLGGLGYGYTF

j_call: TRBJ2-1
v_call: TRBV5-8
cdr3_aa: CASSTASGRGEQFF

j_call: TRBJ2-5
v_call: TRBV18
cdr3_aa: CASSPPYGSTGTQYF

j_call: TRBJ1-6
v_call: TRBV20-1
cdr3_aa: CSARRGSPLHF

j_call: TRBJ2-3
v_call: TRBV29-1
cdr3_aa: CSVEQRDRDTQYF

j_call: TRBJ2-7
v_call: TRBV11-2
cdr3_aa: CASSVRTDYEQYF

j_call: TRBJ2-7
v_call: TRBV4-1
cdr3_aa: CASSLNQGPYEQYF

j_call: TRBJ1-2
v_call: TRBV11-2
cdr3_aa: CASSSQGAPYGYTF

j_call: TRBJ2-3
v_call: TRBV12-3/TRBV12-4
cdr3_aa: CASSTSGRAEYDTQYF

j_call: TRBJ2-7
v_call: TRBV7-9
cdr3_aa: CASSSTTYEQYF

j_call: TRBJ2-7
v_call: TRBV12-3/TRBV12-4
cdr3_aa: CASSRGAEQYF

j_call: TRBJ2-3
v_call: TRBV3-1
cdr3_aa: CASSQGLSDTQYF

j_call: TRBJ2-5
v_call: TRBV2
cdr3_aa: CARGTSGSRETQYF

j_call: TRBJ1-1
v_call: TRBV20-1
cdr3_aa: CSANQGDVSEAFF

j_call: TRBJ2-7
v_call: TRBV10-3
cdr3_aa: CAISGRGHEQYF

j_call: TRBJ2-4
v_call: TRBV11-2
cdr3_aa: CASRSELAKNIQYF

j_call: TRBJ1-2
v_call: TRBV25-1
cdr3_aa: CASSASSFGYTF

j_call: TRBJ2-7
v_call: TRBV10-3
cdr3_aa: CAISATSPYEQYF

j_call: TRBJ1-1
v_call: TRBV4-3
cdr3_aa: CASSQAAEAYAEAFF

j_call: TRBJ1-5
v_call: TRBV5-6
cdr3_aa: CASSLPGTNQPQHF

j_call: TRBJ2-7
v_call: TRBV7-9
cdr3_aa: CASSLAQGVTPEQYF

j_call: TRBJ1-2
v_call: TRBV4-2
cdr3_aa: CASSQGGGAVLFTF

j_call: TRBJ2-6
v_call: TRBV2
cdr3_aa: CASSDSGANVLTF

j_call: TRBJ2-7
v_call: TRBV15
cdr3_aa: CATSRGGGSYEQYF

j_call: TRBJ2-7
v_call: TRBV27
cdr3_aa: CASSLFASGLRREQYF

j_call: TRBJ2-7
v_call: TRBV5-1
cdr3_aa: CASSLQVFSYEQYF

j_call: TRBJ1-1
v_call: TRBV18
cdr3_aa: CASQQGFNTEAFF

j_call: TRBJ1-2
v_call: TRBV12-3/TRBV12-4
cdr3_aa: CASSLPTTIASGYTF

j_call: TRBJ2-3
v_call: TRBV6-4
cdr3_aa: CASSDSTSGSTDTQYF

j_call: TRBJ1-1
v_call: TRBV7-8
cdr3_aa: CASSLGSTEAFF

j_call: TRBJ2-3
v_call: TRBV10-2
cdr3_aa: CASSDLGGKWGDTQYF

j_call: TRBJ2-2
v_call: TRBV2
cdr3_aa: CASKYTGELFF

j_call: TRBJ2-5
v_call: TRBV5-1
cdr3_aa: CASSDSGRASGETQYF

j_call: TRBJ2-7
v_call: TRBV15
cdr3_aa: CATSREATPEQYF

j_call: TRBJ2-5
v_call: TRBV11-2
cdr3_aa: CASSLATRAQETQYF

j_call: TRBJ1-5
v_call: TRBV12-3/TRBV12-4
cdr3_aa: CASRGTGSYQPQHF

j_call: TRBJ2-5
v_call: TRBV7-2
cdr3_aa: CASSLVVAGPSETQYF

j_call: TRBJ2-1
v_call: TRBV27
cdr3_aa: CVSSLSLGISYNEQFF

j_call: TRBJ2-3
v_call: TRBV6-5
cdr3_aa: CASSYGAPDTQYF